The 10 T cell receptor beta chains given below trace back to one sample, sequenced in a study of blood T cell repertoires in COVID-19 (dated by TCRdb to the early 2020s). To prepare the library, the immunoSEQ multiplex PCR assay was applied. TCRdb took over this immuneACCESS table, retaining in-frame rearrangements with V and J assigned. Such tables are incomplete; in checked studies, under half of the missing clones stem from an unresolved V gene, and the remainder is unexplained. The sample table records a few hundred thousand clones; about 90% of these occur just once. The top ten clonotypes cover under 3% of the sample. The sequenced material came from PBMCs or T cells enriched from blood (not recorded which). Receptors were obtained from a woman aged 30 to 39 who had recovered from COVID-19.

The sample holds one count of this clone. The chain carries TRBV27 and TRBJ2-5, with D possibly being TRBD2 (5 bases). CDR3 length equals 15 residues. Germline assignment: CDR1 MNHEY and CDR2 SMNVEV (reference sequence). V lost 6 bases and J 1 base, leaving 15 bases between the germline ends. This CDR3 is CASSSAGRIQETQYF. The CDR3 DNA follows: TGTGCCAGCAGCTCGGCGGGCCGGATCCAAGAGACCCAGTACTTC.

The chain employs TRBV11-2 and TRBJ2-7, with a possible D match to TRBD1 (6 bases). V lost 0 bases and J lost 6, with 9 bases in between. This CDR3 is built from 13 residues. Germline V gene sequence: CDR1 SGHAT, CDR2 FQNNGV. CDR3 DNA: TGTGCCAGCAGCTTAGATCGAGGGGGCGAGCAGTACTTC. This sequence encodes CASSLDRGGEQYF. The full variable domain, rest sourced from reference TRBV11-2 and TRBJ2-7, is EAGVAQSPRYKIIEKRQSVAFWCNPISGHATLYWYQQILGQGPKLLIQFQNNGVVDDSQLPKDRFSAERLKGVDSTLKIQPAKLEDSAVYLCASSLDRGGEQYFGPGTRLTVT.

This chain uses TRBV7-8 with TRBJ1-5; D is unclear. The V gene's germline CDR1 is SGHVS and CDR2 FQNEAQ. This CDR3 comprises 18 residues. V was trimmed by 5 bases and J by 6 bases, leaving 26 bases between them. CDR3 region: CASSPRWFGRDRSQPQHF. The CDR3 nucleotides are TGTGCCAGCAGCCCACGTTGGTTTGGGAGGGATCGCTCTCAGCCCCAGCATTTT.

Here the CDR3 reads CATSTGLPEAFF. In DNA form, the CDR3 reads TGTGCCACTTCGACAGGGCTTCCTGAAGCTTTCTTT. The V call is TRBV19, the J call TRBJ1-1, with 7 bases matching TRBD1. Germline CDR1 LNHDA, CDR2 SQIVND (reference sequence). The trim removed 10 bases at V and 6 bases at J, leaving 8 bases unmatched. The CDR3 has 12 amino acids. Combining the CDR3 with reference TRBV19 and TRBJ1-1 gives the whole variable domain DGGITQSPKYLFRKEGQNVTLSCEQNLNHDAMYWYRQDPGQGLRLIYYSQIVNDFQKGDIAEGYSVSREKKESFPLTVTSAQKNPTAFYLCATSTGLPEAFFGQGTRLTVV.

CDR3 DNA sequence: TGTGCCAGCAGCCCATCCTCCTACGAGCAGTACTTC. Its translation is CASSPSSYEQYF. The gene calls are TRBV12-3 or TRBV12-4 and TRBJ2-7; D remains unclear. V lost 6 bases, J lost 0 bases, and 6 bases lay in between. This CDR3 has 12 amino acids.

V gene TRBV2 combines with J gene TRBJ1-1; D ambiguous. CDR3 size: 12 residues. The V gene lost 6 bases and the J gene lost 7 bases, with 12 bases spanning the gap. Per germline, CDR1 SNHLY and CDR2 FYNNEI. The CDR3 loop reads CASRTGVDEAFF. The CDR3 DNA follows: TGTGCCAGCAGAACCGGGGTTGATGAAGCTTTCTTT.

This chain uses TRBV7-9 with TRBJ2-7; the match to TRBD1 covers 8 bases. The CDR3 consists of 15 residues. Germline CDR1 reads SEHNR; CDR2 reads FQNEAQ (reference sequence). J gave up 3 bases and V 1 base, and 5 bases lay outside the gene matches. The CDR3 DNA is TGTGCCAGCAGCTTAGAGGGACAGGCCCTCTACGAGCAGTACTTC. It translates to CASSLEGQALYEQYF.

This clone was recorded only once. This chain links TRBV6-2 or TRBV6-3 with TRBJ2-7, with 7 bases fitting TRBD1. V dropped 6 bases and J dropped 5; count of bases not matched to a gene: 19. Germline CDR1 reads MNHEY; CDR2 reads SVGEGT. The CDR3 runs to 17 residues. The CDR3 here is CASSLVFGTASGDEQYF. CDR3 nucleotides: TGTGCCAGCAGCCTAGTATTTGGGACAGCCTCTGGGGACGAGCAGTACTTC.

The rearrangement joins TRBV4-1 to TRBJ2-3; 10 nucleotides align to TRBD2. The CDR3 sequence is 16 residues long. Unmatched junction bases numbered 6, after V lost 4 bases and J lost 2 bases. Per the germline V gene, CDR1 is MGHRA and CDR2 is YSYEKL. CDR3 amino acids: CASSPGLAHYTDTQYF. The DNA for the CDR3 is TGCGCCAGCAGCCCGGGACTAGCGCATTACACAGATACGCAGTATTTT.

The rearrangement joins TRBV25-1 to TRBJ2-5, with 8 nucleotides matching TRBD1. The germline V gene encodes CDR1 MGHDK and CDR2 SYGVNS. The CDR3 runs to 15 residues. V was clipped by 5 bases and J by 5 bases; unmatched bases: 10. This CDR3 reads CASSLPGTGGETQYF. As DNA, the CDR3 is TGTGCCAGCAGTTTACCCGGGACAGGAGGGGAGACCCAGTACTTC.